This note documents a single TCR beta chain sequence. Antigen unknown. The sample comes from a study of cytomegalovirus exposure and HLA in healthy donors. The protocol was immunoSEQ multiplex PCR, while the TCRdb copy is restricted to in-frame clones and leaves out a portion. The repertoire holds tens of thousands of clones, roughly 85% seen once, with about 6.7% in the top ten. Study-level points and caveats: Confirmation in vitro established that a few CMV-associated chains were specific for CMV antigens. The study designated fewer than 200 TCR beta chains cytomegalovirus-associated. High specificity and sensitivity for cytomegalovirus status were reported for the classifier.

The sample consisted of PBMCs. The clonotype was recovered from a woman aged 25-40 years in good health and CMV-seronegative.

The DNA for the CDR3 is TGTGCCAGTAGTATACTCACAGGGAATGGCTACACCTTC. Protein sequence: CASSILTGNGYTF. The rearrangement uses TRBV19 and TRBJ1-2, with D perhaps matching TRBD1 (6 bases). Trimming left V 2 bases short and J 6 bases short, with 10 bases between. CDR1 is LNHDA and CDR2 is SQIVND in the germline V gene (reference sequence). The CDR3 contains 13 residues.